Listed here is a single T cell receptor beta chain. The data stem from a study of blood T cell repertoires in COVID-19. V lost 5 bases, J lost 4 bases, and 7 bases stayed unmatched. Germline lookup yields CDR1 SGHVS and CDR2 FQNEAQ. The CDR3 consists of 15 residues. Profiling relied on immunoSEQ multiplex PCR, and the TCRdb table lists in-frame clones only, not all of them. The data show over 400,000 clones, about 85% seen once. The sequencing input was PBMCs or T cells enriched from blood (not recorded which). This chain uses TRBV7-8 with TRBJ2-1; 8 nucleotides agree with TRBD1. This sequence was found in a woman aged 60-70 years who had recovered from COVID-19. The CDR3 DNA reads TGTGCCAGCAGCCCGAGGACAGGGTTATACAATGAGCAGTTCTTC. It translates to CASSPRTGLYNEQFF.